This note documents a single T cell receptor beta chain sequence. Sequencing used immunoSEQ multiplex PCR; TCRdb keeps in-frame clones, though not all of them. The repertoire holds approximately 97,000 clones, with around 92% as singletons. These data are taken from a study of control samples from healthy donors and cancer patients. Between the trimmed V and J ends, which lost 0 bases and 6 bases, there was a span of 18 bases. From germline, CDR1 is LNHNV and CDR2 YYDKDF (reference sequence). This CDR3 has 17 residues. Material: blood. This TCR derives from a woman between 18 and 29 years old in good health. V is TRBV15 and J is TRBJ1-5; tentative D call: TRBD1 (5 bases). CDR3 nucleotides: TGTGCCACCAGCAGAGATACTGGGGGTGCAGAGAGTCAGCCCCAGCATTTT. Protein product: CATSRDTGGAESQPQHF. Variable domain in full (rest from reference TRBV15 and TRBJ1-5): DAMVIQNPRYQVTQFGKPVTLSCSQTLNHNVMYWYQQKSSQAPKLLFHYYDKDFNNEADTPDNFQSRRPNTSFCFLDIRSPGLGDTAMYLCATSRDTGGAESQPQHFGDGTRLSIL.